The 15 T cell receptor beta chains in this list originate from one sample, sequenced in a study of T-cell reconstitution after alpha-beta-depleted transplantation in children. This sample's TCRbeta library carried unique molecular identifier barcodes. In TCRdb, the PCR reads were re-called with MiXCR into one record per CDR3 protein. The table records under 50,000 distinct CDR3 sequences, about 9% of them present only once. Here the sequenced sample was PBMCs, mostly from graft donor cells, taken 60 days after TCRalphabeta/CD19-depleted stem cell transplant. These receptors came from a male patient between 2 and 10 years old who had a stem cell transplant for chronic granulomatous disease, so the T cells may come from the graft donor.

This clonotype was detected many times. V and J are TRBV12-3 or TRBV12-4 and TRBJ1-2, with a possible D match to TRBD1 (5 bases). The CDR3 spans 14 residues. V was clipped by 5 bases and J by 0 bases, with 10 bases between them. The CDR3 loop is CASSPRTTNYGYTF. The CDR3 DNA is TGTGCCAGCAGTCCGCGGACAACTAACTATGGCTACACCTTC.

This clonotype has at least ten counts. The chain carries TRBV20-1 and TRBJ2-1, with 9 bases identical to TRBD2. Germline assignment: CDR1 DFQATT and CDR2 SNEGSKA (reference sequence). The CDR3 is made up of 17 amino acids. Trimming at V came to 5 bases and at J to 0 bases, leaving 11 bases not matched to a gene. For the CDR3, the DNA is TGCAGTGCTCTTGAGACTAGCGGAGTTTCCTCCTACAATGAGCAGTTCTTC. This translates into CSALETSGVSSYNEQFF.

This clonotype showed up many times. This chain links TRBV5-1 with TRBJ2-5; D is unclear. The germline V gene has CDR1 SGHRS and CDR2 YFSETQ. V lost 0 bases to trimming and J lost 3 bases, with 6 bases between them. The CDR3 loop spans 13 amino acids. CDR3 region: CASSLVTEETQYF. The DNA of the CDR3 is TGCGCCAGCAGCTTGGTTACGGAAGAGACCCAGTACTTC.

This clonotype was found many times. This chain connects TRBV12-3 or TRBV12-4 to TRBJ2-1, with 8 bases aligning to TRBD2. This CDR3 spans 14 amino acids. Trimming took 6 bases from V and 2 from J; bases not matched to a gene: 3. In DNA, the CDR3 is TGTGCCAGCAGCCAGGGACTAGCCTACAATGAGCAGTTCTTC. Its protein product is CASSQGLAYNEQFF.

This clonotype was picked up many times. This chain uses TRBV3-1 with TRBJ2-1, with D unclear. V was clipped by 4 bases and J by 9 bases, with 16 bases between them. This CDR3 is 14 amino acids long. The germline gives CDR1 LGHDT, CDR2 YNNKEL (reference sequence). CDR3 in amino acids: CASSPSLGRGEQFF. The CDR3 nucleotides are TGTGCCAGCAGCCCTAGTTTGGGTAGAGGTGAGCAGTTCTTC.

This chain uses TRBV2 with TRBJ2-7; tentatively, D is TRBD1 (6 bases). This CDR3 has 14 amino acids. V lost 4 bases and J lost 2, with 12 bases in between. Germline CDR1 is SNHLY and CDR2 is FYNNEI. The chain's CDR3 is CASSVQAGAYEQYF. The CDR3 nucleotides read TGTGCCAGCAGTGTTCAGGCAGGGGCCTACGAGCAGTACTTC. The variable domain in full, completed from reference TRBV2 and TRBJ2-7, reads EPEVTQTPSHQVTQMGQEVILRCVPISNHLYFYWYRQILGQKVEFLVSFYNNEISEKSEIFDDQFSVERPDGSNFTLKIRSTKLEDSAMYFCASSVQAGAYEQYFGPGTRLTVT.

This clonotype showed up just a few times. The chain employs TRBV20-1 and TRBJ1-5, with D possibly TRBD1 on 6 matching bases. The CDR3 runs 12 residues. Germline lookup yields CDR1 DFQATT and CDR2 SNEGSKA (reference sequence). V was shortened by 4 bases and J by 4 bases, with 8 bases between the two germline ends. The CDR3 protein is CSANRVNQPQHF. The CDR3 nucleotides are TGCAGTGCTAACAGGGTTAATCAGCCCCAGCATTTT.

The genes are TRBV30 and TRBJ2-5, with 8 bases identical to TRBD2. The length of the CDR3 is 12 residues. Germline loops: CDR1 GTSNPN, CDR2 SVGIG (reference sequence). The V and J ends lost 4 bases and 5 bases, in that order; junction bases with no gene match: 3. The CDR3 coding sequence is TGTGCCTGGAAGCGGGAGAAGGAGACCCAGTACTTC. This gives the protein CAWKREKETQYF.

The CDR3 DNA follows: TGCAGTGCGCCCCCAGCGGGAGGGTTTCTTAGCTCCTACAATGAGCAGTTCTTC. Protein sequence: CSAPPAGGFLSSYNEQFF. This rearrangement joins TRBV20-1 to TRBJ2-1, with 10 bases identical to TRBD2. V lost 6 bases to trimming and J lost 0 bases; unmatched junction nucleotides: 14. The CDR3 covers 18 residues. From germline, CDR1 is DFQATT and CDR2 SNEGSKA (reference sequence).

This clonotype was counted many times. The rearrangement links TRBV27 to TRBJ1-2; TRBD1 is a possible D gene (5 bases). V was trimmed by 8 bases and J by 0 bases, leaving 13 bases between them. This CDR3 comprises 14 residues. The germline V gene has CDR1 MNHEY and CDR2 SMNVEV (reference sequence). The CDR3 reads CASRTGGANYGYTF. In DNA form, the CDR3 reads TGTGCCAGCCGAACCGGGGGAGCTAACTATGGCTACACCTTC.

This clonotype showed up many times. This chain connects TRBV7-2 to TRBJ1-1, with TRBD1 matching over 7 bases. With V trimmed by 2 bases and J by 11 bases, 14 bases remained unmatched. The germline CDR1 and CDR2 sequences are SGHTA and FQGNSA. The CDR3 runs to 15 residues. The CDR3: CASSLIGRDSRAAFF. The CDR3 DNA is TGTGCCAGCAGCTTAATCGGGCGGGACAGTAGGGCGGCTTTCTTT.

This clonotype has only a few counts. The rearrangement joins TRBV20-1 to TRBJ1-6, with 7 bases lining up with TRBD1. The CDR3 spans 16 residues. V lost 1 base and J lost 8; bases outside the gene matches: 11. Per germline, CDR1 DFQATT and CDR2 SNEGSKA (reference sequence). The CDR3 nucleotides are TGCAGTGCTAGAGGGCCCAGTGGACAGGCCGATTCACCCCTCCACTTT. Amino acid sequence: CSARGPSGQADSPLHF.

This clonotype was seen ten or more times. The rearrangement uses TRBV12-3 or TRBV12-4 and TRBJ1-6, with D hard to call. This CDR3 comprises 12 residues. V was cut by 3 bases and J by 6 bases, with 3 bases left in between. The CDR3 loop reads CASSFFNSPLHF. The CDR3 DNA reads TGTGCCAGCAGTTTTTTTAATTCACCCCTCCACTTT.

Judged by abundance, this clonotype is medium-sized. This chain joins TRBV15 and TRBJ2-7; TRBD1 agrees at 7 bases. The V and J ends lost 0 bases and 5 bases, in that order; junction bases with no gene match: 7. The CDR3 totals 15 residues. Germline lookup yields CDR1 LNHNV and CDR2 YYDKDF (reference sequence). CDR3 loop: CATSRDYRGLNEQYF. CDR3 bases: TGTGCCACCAGCAGAGATTACAGGGGTCTAAACGAGCAGTACTTC.

This clonotype appeared many times. V usage is TRBV20-1 and J usage is TRBJ2-7; possibly TRBD1 for D (6 bases). The CDR3 loop spans 14 amino acids. The V end lost 3 bases, the J end lost 2 bases, and 14 bases lay between the germline ends. Germline loops: CDR1 DFQATT, CDR2 SNEGSKA (reference sequence). CDR3 sequence reads: CSARQGSYPYEQYF. CDR3 in DNA: TGCAGTGCTAGGCAGGGGAGCTATCCCTACGAGCAGTACTTC.